What follows are 14 T cell receptor beta chains derived from one specimen sequenced in a study of early T cells in non-severe SARS-CoV-2 infection. TCRdb called the 5' RACE reads again in MiXCR, with one record for every CDR3 protein. The data hold tens of thousands of distinct CDR3 sequences, with around 12% observed a single time. The source was whole blood, collected at baseline. The receptor set was obtained from an adult who was a healthcare worker with PCR-confirmed SARS-CoV-2 infection or an uninfected control (not recorded which).

The rearrangement joins TRBV29-1 to TRBJ2-5, with D perhaps matching TRBD1 (6 bases). V lost 6 bases, J lost 3 bases, and 14 bases lay in between. Germline CDR1 is SQVTM and CDR2 is ANQGSEA. This CDR3 spans 13 amino acids. The CDR3 sequence: CSVPKTGKETQYF. The CDR3 coding sequence is TGCAGCGTCCCCAAGACAGGAAAAGAGACCCAGTACTTC.

This clonotype was counted between two and nine times. The rearrangement joins TRBV4-3 to TRBJ2-7; weak D call: TRBD2 (5 bases). The CDR3 loop spans 14 amino acids. Trimming took 4 bases from V and 4 from J, leaving 14 bases between them. Germline assignment: CDR1 LGHNA and CDR2 YSLEER. The CDR3 spells CASSLRVGVYEQYF. CDR3 DNA sequence: TGCGCCAGCAGCCTGCGGGTCGGGGTATACGAGCAGTACTTC.

The chain has TRBV28 and TRBJ2-7; D possibly corresponds to TRBD1 (5 bases). Germline values: CDR1 MDHEN, CDR2 SYDVKM. The CDR3 is 11 amino acids. V lost 5 bases and J lost 8, with 10 bases in between. The CDR3 nucleotides read TGTGCCAGCAGTGCTCAGGGAAAGCAGTACTTC. It codes for CASSAQGKQYF.

CDR3 amino acids: CASSRTGGVATNEKLFF. In DNA form, the CDR3 reads TGTGCCAGCTCCCGAACAGGGGGCGTTGCAACTAATGAAAAACTGTTTTTT. This chain links TRBV6-5 with TRBJ1-4, with 9 bases fitting TRBD1. The CDR3 loop spans 17 amino acids. The germline gives CDR1 MNHEY, CDR2 SVGAGI. J lost 0 bases, V lost 8 bases, and 10 bases had no gene match.

This clonotype has a count of ten or more. V and J are TRBV5-6 and TRBJ1-2, with 8 positions matching TRBD1. Trimming cost V 2 bases and J 2 bases; bases outside gene matches: 8. CDR3 length: 16 amino acids. The germline gives CDR1 SGHDT, CDR2 YYEEEE. CDR3 sequence reads: CASSLRGQAKNYGYTF. Written as DNA, the CDR3 is TGTGCCAGCAGCTTAAGGGGACAGGCAAAAAACTATGGCTACACCTTC.

The table lists this clonotype with many counts. The DNA of the CDR3 is TGTGCCAGCAGCCGAGGACAGGGGGCAGTCGGGGAGCTGTTTTTT. Protein: CASSRGQGAVGELFF. The chain joins TRBV12-3 or TRBV12-4 to TRBJ2-2; 11 bases map to TRBD1. This CDR3 has 15 amino acids. The V and J ends lost 6 bases and 7 bases, in that order; junction bases with no gene match: 7.

The rearrangement uses TRBV5-4 and TRBJ2-3; D gene uncertain. CDR3 size: 14 residues. With 4 bases removed from V and 1 base from J, the gap between germline ends came to 10 bases. CDR1 is SGHNT, CDR2 YYREEE, per germline (reference sequence). The CDR3 DNA is TGTGCCAGCAGCCAATTCCCCGGCACAGATACGCAGTATTTT. It codes for CASSQFPGTDTQYF.

This clonotype was detected many times. This sequence joins TRBV20-1 and TRBJ1-1; D uncertain. CDR3 length equals 15 residues. The ends were cut back, 6 bases at V and 0 bases at J, with 17 bases in the middle. The germline V gene encodes CDR1 DFQATT and CDR2 SNEGSKA (reference sequence). Written as DNA, the CDR3 is TGCAGTGCACGGCCCCAGACGGTTATGAACACTGAAGCTTTCTTT. It is translated as CSARPQTVMNTEAFF.

This clonotype was detected many times. V and J are TRBV6-2 or TRBV6-3 and TRBJ1-1; D ambiguous. V lost 0 bases, J lost 5 bases, and 13 bases lay in between. Germline V lookup: CDR1 MNHEY, CDR2 SVGEGT. CDR3 length: 15 amino acids. The CDR3 loop reads CASSYSWEGFTEAFF. The CDR3 bases are TGTGCCAGCAGTTACTCGTGGGAAGGGTTTACTGAAGCTTTCTTT.

This sequence joins TRBV11-2 and TRBJ2-3; D is unresolved. Germline CDR1 and CDR2: SGHAT and FQNNGV. Trimming took off 1 base at V and 3 bases at J, with 8 bases between the two ends. The CDR3 spans 14 residues. The CDR3 sequence is CASSLAGTTDTQYF. CDR3 coding DNA: TGTGCCAGCAGCTTAGCGGGCACTACAGATACGCAGTATTTT. The whole variable domain, filled in from reference TRBV11-2 and TRBJ2-3, reads EAGVAQSPRYKIIEKRQSVAFWCNPISGHATLYWYQQILGQGPKLLIQFQNNGVVDDSQLPKDRFSAERLKGVDSTLKIQPAKLEDSAVYLCASSLAGTTDTQYFGPGTRLTVL.

This chain joins TRBV20-1 and TRBJ2-5; TRBD2 is a possible D gene (5 bases). The CDR3 is 16 amino acids. In germline, CDR1 is DFQATT, CDR2 SNEGSKA (reference sequence). V was trimmed by 0 bases and J by 2 bases, leaving 16 bases between them. The CDR3 loop reads CSARDMTTTLQETQYF. CDR3 in DNA: TGCAGTGCTAGAGATATGACTACCACTCTACAAGAGACCCAGTACTTC.

The V and J genes are TRBV6-2 or TRBV6-3 and TRBJ2-4; 7 positions match TRBD1. This CDR3 spans 16 amino acids. V lost 2 bases to trimming and J lost 1 base; unmatched junction nucleotides: 5. The V gene's germline CDR1 is MNHEY and CDR2 SVGEGT. CDR3 amino acids: CASSYRDSRAKNIQYF. The CDR3 DNA reads TGTGCCAGCAGTTACAGGGACAGCAGGGCCAAAAACATTCAGTACTTC.

The chain uses TRBV7-2 and TRBJ1-4; D gene ambiguous. Trimming stripped 5 bases from V and 6 bases from J, with 16 bases between. Germline-derived CDR1 and CDR2 are SGHTA and FQGNSA. This CDR3 has 15 amino acids. CDR3 amino acids: CASSPQSFSYEKLFF. For the CDR3, the DNA is TGTGCCAGCAGCCCACAGAGCTTTTCATATGAAAAACTGTTTTTT.

Ten or more counts support this clonotype. The rearrangement joins TRBV2 to TRBJ2-2; 7 positions match TRBD1. This CDR3 region has 15 residues. V shed 6 bases and J 0 bases; nucleotides not matched to a gene: 4. The germline CDR1 and CDR2 sequences are SNHLY and FYNNEI. CDR3 sequence: CASRGTDANTGELFF. CDR3 nucleotide sequence: TGTGCCAGCAGGGGGACAGACGCGAACACCGGGGAGCTGTTTTTT.